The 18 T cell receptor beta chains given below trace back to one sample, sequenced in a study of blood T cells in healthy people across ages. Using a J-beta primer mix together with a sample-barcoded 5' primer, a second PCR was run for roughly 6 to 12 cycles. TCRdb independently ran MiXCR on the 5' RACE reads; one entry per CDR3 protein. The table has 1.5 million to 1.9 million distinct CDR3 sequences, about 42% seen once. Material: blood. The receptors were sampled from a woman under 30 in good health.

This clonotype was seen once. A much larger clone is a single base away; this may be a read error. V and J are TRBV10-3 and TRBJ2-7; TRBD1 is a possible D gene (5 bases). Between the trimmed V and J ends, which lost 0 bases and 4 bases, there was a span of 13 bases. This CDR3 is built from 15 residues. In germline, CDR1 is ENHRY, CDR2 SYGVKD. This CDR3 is CAISESGIGVYEQYF. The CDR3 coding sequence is TGTGCCATCAGTGAGTCGGGGATAGGGGTATACGAGCAGTACTTC.

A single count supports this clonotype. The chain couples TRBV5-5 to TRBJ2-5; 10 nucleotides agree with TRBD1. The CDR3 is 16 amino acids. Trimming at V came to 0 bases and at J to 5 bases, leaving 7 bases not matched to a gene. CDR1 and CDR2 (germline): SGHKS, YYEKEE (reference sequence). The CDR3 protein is CASSLVTGGAGETQYF. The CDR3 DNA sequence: TGTGCCAGCAGCTTGGTGACAGGGGGCGCGGGGGAGACCCAGTACTTC.

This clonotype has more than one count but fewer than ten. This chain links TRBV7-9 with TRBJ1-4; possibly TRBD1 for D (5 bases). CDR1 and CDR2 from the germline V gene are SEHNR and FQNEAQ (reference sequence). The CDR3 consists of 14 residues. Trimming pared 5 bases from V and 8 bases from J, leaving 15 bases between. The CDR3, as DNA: TGTGCCAGCAGCCCCCACGGGGGGATCGAAAAACTGTTTTTT. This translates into CASSPHGGIEKLFF.

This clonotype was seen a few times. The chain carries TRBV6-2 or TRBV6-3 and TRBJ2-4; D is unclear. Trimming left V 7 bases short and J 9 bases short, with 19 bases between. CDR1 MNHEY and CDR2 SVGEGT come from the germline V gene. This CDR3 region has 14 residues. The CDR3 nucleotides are TGTGCCAGCACCCCGGGCCTAACCATACCCATTCAGTACTTC. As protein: CASTPGLTIPIQYF.

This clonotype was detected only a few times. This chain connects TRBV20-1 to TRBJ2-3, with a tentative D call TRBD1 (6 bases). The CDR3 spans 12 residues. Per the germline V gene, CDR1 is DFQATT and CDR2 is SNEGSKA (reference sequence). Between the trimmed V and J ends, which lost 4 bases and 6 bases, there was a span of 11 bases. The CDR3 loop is CSAITRGDTQYF. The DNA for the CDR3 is TGCAGTGCTATAACTAGGGGGGATACGCAGTATTTT.

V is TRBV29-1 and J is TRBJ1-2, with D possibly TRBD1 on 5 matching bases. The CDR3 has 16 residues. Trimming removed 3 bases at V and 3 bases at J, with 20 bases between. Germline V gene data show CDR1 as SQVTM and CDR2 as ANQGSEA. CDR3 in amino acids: CSVDPPGIRADYGYTF. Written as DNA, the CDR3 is TGCAGCGTTGATCCCCCAGGGATTCGTGCGGACTATGGCTACACCTTC.

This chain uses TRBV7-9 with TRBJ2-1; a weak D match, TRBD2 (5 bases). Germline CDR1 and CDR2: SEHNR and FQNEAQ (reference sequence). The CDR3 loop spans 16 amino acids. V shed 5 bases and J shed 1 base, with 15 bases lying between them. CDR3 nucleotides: TGTGCCAGCAGCCCCGGTTCTGGCGGGTCCTACAATGAGCAGTTCTTC. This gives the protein CASSPGSGGSYNEQFF.

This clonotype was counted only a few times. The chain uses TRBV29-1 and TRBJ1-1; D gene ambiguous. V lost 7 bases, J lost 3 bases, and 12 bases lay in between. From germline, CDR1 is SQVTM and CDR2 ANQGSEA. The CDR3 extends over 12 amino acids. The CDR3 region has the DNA TGCAGCGCAACTCCACCTTACACTGAAGCTTTCTTT. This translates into CSATPPYTEAFF.

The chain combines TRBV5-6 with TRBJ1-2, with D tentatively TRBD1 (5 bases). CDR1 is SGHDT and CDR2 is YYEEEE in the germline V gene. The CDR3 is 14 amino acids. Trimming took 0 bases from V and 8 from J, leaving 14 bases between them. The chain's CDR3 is CASSLVRQRTGYTF. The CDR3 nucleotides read TGTGCCAGCAGCTTGGTCCGACAGAGGACGGGCTACACCTTC.

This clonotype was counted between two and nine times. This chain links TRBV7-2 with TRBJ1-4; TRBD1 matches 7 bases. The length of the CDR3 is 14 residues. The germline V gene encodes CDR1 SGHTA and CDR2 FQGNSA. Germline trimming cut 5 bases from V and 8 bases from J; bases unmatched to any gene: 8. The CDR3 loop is CASSGRDRLEKLFF. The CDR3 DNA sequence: TGTGCCAGCAGCGGCCGGGACAGATTGGAAAAACTGTTTTTT.

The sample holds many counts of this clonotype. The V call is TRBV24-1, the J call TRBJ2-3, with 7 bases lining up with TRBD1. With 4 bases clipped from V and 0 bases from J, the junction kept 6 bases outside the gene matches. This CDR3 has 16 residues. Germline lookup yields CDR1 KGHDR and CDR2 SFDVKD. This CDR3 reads CATSDRRTGSTDTQYF. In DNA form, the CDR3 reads TGTGCCACCAGTGACCGAAGGACAGGTAGCACAGATACGCAGTATTTT.

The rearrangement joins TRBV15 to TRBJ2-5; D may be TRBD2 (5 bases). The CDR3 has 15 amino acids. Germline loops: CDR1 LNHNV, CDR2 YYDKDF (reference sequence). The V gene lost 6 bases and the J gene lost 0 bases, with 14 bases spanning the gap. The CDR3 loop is CATSTVGDHQETQYF. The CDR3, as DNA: TGTGCCACCAGTACTGTCGGGGATCACCAAGAGACCCAGTACTTC. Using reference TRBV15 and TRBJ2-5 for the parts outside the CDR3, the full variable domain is DAMVIQNPRYQVTQFGKPVTLSCSQTLNHNVMYWYQQKSSQAPKLLFHYYDKDFNNEADTPDNFQSRRPNTSFCFLDIRSPGLGDTAMYLCATSTVGDHQETQYFGPGTRLLVL.

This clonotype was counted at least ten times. CDR3 amino acids: CASSFVPGRTDTQYF. The CDR3 nucleotides read TGTGCCAGCAGCTTTGTCCCAGGGCGCACAGATACGCAGTATTTT. This chain joins TRBV7-2 and TRBJ2-3, with TRBD1 as a possible D gene (5 bases). CDR3 size: 15 residues. Trimming stripped 3 bases from V and 1 base from J, with 11 bases between. In germline, CDR1 is SGHTA, CDR2 FQGNSA.

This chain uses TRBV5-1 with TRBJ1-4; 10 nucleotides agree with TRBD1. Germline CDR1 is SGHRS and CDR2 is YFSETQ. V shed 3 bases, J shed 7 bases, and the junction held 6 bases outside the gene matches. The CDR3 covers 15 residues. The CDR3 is CASSSRDRGGEKLFF. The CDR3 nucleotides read TGCGCCAGCAGCTCCCGGGACAGGGGAGGTGAAAAACTGTTTTTT.

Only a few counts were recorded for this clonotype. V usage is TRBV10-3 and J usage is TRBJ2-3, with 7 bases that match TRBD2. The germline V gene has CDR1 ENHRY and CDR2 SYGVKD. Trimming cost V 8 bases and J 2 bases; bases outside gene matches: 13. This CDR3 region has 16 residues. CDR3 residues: CAIGVAGSGVTDTQYF. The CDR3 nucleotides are TGTGCCATCGGAGTAGCGGGTTCTGGGGTCACAGATACGCAGTATTTT.

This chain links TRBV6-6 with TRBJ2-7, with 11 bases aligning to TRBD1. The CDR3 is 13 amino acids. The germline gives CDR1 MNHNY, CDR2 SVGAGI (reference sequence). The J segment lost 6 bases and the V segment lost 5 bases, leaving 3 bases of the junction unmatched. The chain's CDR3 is CASSADRGREQYF. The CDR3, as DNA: TGTGCCAGCAGTGCGGACAGGGGGCGCGAGCAGTACTTC.

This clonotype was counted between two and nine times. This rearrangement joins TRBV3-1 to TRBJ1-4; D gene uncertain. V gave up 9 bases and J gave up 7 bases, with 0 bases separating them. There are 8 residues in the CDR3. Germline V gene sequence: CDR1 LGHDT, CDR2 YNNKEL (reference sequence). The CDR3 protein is CASEKLFF. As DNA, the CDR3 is TGTGCCAGTGAAAAACTGTTTTTT.

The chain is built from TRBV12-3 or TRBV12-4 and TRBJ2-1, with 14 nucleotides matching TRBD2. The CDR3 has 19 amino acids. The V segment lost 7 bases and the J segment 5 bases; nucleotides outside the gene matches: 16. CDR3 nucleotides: TGTGCCAGCATCTCCGGGACTAGCGGGAGCAGGGTCTCAAACAATGAGCAGTTCTTC. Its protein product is CASISGTSGSRVSNNEQFF.